Listed below are T cell receptor beta chains from one sample, sequenced in a study of cytomegalovirus exposure and HLA in healthy donors. Libraries were prepared by immunoSEQ multiplex PCR; TCRdb keeps only in-frame clonotypes and omits some of them. Its clone listing holds tens of thousands of clones. Sample: PBMCs. These receptors all stem from a female donor in good health and CMV-seronegative. CDR3s include the opening cysteine and the closing phenylalanine or tryptophan. D genes are given only for firm matches.

>TRBV13|TRBJ2-7|TRBD2
TGTGCCAGCAGCCTCCCGGGGGGTGAGCAGTACTTC
CASSLPGGEQYF
>TRBV29-1|TRBJ1-1|.
TGCAGCGTTGAATGGGGGCAGGTCAGGATCACTGAAGCTTTCTTT
CSVEWGQVRITEAFF
>TRBV6-1|TRBJ2-5|TRBD2
TGTGCCAGCAGTGAACTGAGCGGGATAGAGACCCAGTACTTC
CASSELSGIETQYF
>TRBV29-1|TRBJ2-7|.
TGCAGCGTTGTCGGGTCGGAACGATCCCCCCTCGAGCAGTACTTC
CSVVGSERSPLEQYF
>TRBV7-8|TRBJ2-7|TRBD2
TGTGCCAGCAGCCGGGGGGGAGGGCCTTACGAGCAGTACTTC
CASSRGGGPYEQYF
>TRBV29-1|TRBJ1-2|TRBD1
TGCAGCGTCTCGGACAGGGGCTACTATGGCTACACCTTC
CSVSDRGYYGYTF
>TRBV4-1|TRBJ1-2|.
TGCGCCAGCAGCCAGCCCTGGGTGGGGCAGGGGAACTATGGCTACACCTTC
CASSQPWVGQGNYGYTF
>TRBV5-1|TRBJ1-2|.
TGCGCCAGCAGCTTGGACTTCTCTAACTATGGCTACACCTTC
CASSLDFSNYGYTF
>TRBV9|TRBJ1-2|TRBD1
TGTGCCAGCAGCGATGCGGACAGGGCAGCCTATGGCTACACCTTC
CASSDADRAAYGYTF
>TRBV11-3|TRBJ2-2|TRBD1
TGTGCCAGCACCACCAGGGGGACAGGGTTCGGGGAGCTGTTTTTT
CASTTRGTGFGELFF
>TRBV7-2|TRBJ1-1|.
TGTGCCAGCAGCTTAGACACAGGGAACACTGAAGCTTTCTTT
CASSLDTGNTEAFF
>TRBV7-3|TRBJ2-2|TRBD1
TGTGCCAGCAGCTCCCCCGGGACAGGGGCAGTAGCCGGGGAGCTGTTTTTT
CASSSPGTGAVAGELFF
>TRBV19|TRBJ1-1|.
TGTGCCAGTAATCCTTCCTTGATTCGGGGAACTGAAGCTTTCTTT
CASNPSLIRGTEAFF
>TRBV29-1|TRBJ2-5|.
TGCAGCGTTGAAGAAGGGGATGCAAGCTCTCAAGAGACCCAGTACTTC
CSVEEGDASSQETQYF
>TRBV6-5|TRBJ2-7|.
TGTGCCAGCAGTCCCCGACAGGGAGGTTACGAGCAGTACTTC
CASSPRQGGYEQYF
>TRBV19|TRBJ1-1|TRBD1
TGTGCCAGTAGTATGGAACAGGGGCCCCTCCCCATGAACACTGAAGCTTTCTTT
CASSMEQGPLPMNTEAFF
>TRBV19|TRBJ1-2|TRBD1
TGTGCCAGTAGTATCCGGACAGGCGGCGGTGGCTACACCTTC
CASSIRTGGGGYTF
>TRBV5-1|TRBJ1-1|.
TGCGCCAGCAGCTTTCTAGAGAACACTGAAGCTTTCTTT
CASSFLENTEAFF
>TRBV7-2|TRBJ2-1|.
TGTGCCAGTTTAAGGACTGACACACACAATGAGCAGTTCTTC
CASLRTDTHNEQFF
>TRBV5-5|TRBJ2-7|.
TGTGCCAGCAGCTCCTTGAGGCTTTCCTACGAGCAGTACTTC
CASSSLRLSYEQYF
>TRBV15|TRBJ2-1|TRBD2
TGTGCCACCACCGTATCGCGGGGGGGTTACAATGAGCAGTTCTTC
CATTVSRGGYNEQFF
>TRBV29-1|TRBJ1-1|.
TGCAGCGTTGAACAGGGGAGGAGTTGGGGGGGCACTGAAGCTTTCTTT
CSVEQGRSWGGTEAFF
>TRBV4-1|TRBJ2-3|TRBD2
TGCGCCAGCAGCCATCTAGCGGCTAGCACAGATACGCAGTATTTT
CASSHLAASTDTQYF
>TRBV6-4|TRBJ2-7|TRBD2
TGTGCCAGCAGTGACTCGGGACTAGCTTTTTCCTACGAGCAGTACTTC
CASSDSGLAFSYEQYF
>TRBV6-5|TRBJ2-7|.
TGTGCCACCCGGGACACGACCTACGAGCAGTACTTC
CATRDTTYEQYF
>TRBV29-1|TRBJ2-5|TRBD2
TGCAGCGTGGGAGGGGTAGGGTTTGGAGAGACCCAGTACTTC
CSVGGVGFGETQYF
>TRBV29-1|TRBJ1-4|TRBD1
TGCAGCGTTTTCCAGGGACAGGGACATGAAAAACTGTTTTTT
CSVFQGQGHEKLFF
>TRBV19|TRBJ2-5|TRBD2
TGTGCCACTAGCGGGAGGGCCGGTGAGACCCAGTACTTC
CATSGRAGETQYF
>TRBV29-1|TRBJ1-5|.
TGCAGCGTTAAGGAGGAAAGCAATCAGCCCCAGCATTTT
CSVKEESNQPQHF
>TRBV30|TRBJ2-5|.
TGTGCCTGGAGTGTCTCGAGTCAAGAGACCCAGTACTTC
CAWSVSSQETQYF
>TRBV30|TRBJ2-7|.
TGTGCCTGGAGTGAATTTGCCTACTACGAGCAGTACTTC
CAWSEFAYYEQYF
>TRBV28|TRBJ2-1|TRBD2
TGTGCCAGCAGCCTTAGCGGGAGCGGCGTCAATGAGCAGTTCTTC
CASSLSGSGVNEQFF
>TRBV7-9|TRBJ2-7|TRBD2
TGTGCCAGCAGCACCTTACTAGCGGGGGGTTTCTACGAGCAGTACTTC
CASSTLLAGGFYEQYF
>TRBV11-2|TRBJ2-7|.
TGTGCCAGCAGCGCGACAGGCCCCTACGAGCAGTACTTC
CASSATGPYEQYF
>TRBV18|TRBJ1-6|.
TGTGCCAGCTCACCACCGTCCAGCCCGGGGAATTCACCCCTCCACTTT
CASSPPSSPGNSPLHF
>TRBV19|TRBJ2-1|.
TGTGCCAGTAGTCTGCACACTACAACCTACAATGAGCAGTTCTTC
CASSLHTTTYNEQFF
>TRBV29-1|TRBJ1-5|.
TGCAGCGCCGGGAAGTCCGGTCAGCCCCAGCATTTT
CSAGKSGQPQHF
>TRBV7-8|TRBJ2-7|.
TGTGCCAGCAGCTCCATGCGGGGTTACGAGCAGTACTTC
CASSSMRGYEQYF
>TRBV29-1|TRBJ1-2|TRBD1
TGCAGCGGCAGGACAGGGGATTATGGCTACACCTTC
CSGRTGDYGYTF
>TRBV18|TRBJ1-2|TRBD1
TGTGCCAGCTCACCCGGACAGGGGAACGGCTACACCTTC
CASSPGQGNGYTF